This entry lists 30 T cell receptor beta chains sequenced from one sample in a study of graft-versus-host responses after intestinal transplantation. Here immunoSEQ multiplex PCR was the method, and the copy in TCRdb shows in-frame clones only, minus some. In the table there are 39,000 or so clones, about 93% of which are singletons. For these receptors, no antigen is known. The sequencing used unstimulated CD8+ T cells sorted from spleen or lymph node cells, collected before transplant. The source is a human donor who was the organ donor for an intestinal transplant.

For the CDR3, the DNA is TGCAGCGTGGAGGGACAGTTTTTAGATACGCAGTATTTT. It specifies CSVEGQFLDTQYF. The chain couples TRBV29-1 to TRBJ2-3; the D gene is possibly TRBD1 (7 bases). V lost 6 bases, J lost 5 bases, and 15 bases lay in between. CDR1 and CDR2 from the germline V gene are SQVTM and ANQGSEA. There are 13 residues in the CDR3.

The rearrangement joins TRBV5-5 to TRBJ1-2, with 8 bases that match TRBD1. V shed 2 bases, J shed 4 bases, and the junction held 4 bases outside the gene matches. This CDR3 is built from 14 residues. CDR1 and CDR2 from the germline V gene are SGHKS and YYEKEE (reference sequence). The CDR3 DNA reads TGTGCCAGCAGCTTCCAGACAGGGGCCTATGGCTACACCTTC. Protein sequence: CASSFQTGAYGYTF.

DNA for the CDR3: TGTGCCAGCAGTTTGAGGGTGACTCAACCGAGCTCCTACGAGCAGTACTTC. It codes for CASSLRVTQPSSYEQYF. J is TRBJ2-7 and V is TRBV28; weak D call: TRBD2 (5 bases). V was clipped by 3 bases and J by 0 bases, with 18 bases between them. CDR1 is MDHEN, CDR2 SYDVKM, per germline. The CDR3 is 17 amino acids.

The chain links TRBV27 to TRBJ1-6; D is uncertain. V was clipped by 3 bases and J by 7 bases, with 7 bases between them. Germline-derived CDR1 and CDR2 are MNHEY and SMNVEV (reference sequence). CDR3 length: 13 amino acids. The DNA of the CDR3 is TGTGCCAGCAGTTTCTCGGGAAATTCACCCCTCCACTTT. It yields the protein CASSFSGNSPLHF.

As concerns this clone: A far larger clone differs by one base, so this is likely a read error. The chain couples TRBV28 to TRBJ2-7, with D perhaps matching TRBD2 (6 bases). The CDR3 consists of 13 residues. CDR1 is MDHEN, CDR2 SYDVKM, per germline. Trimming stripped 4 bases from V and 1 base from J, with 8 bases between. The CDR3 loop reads CASSWGLSYEQYF. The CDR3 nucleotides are TGTGCCAGCAGTTGGGGACTTTCCTACGAGCAGTACTTC. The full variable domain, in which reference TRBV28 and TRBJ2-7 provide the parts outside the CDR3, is DVKVTQSSRYLVKRTGEKVFLECVQDMDHENMFWYRQDPGLGLRLIYFSYDVKMKEKGDIPEGYSVSREKKERFSLILESASTNQTSMYLCASSWGLSYEQYFGPGTRLTVT.

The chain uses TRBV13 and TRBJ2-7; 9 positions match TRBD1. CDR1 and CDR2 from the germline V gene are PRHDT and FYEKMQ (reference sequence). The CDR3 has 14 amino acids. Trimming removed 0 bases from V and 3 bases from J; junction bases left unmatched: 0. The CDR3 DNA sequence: TGTGCCAGCAGCTTAGGGACAGGGGGCTACGAGCAGTACTTC. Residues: CASSLGTGGYEQYF.

The DNA of the CDR3 is TGTGCCAGCAGCCCACGGGTTTCGGAGACCCAGTACTTC. As protein: CASSPRVSETQYF. V usage is TRBV14 and J usage is TRBJ2-5; no definite D call. CDR3 length: 13 residues. Trimming pared 4 bases from V and 5 bases from J, leaving 11 bases between. Per the germline V gene, CDR1 is SGHDN and CDR2 is FVKESK.

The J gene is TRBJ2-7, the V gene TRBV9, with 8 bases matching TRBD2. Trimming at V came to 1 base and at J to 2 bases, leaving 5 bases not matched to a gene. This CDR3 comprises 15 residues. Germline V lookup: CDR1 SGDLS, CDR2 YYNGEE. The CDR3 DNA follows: TGTGCCAGCAGCGTAAGCGGGAGTAAAACCTACGAGCAGTACTTC. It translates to CASSVSGSKTYEQYF.

CDR3 in DNA: TGTGCCAGCAGCGCCGGCGTGGGAATCGAGCAGTTCTTC. It specifies CASSAGVGIEQFF. The chain employs TRBV2 and TRBJ2-1; the D is unclear. The CDR3 is made up of 13 amino acids. Germline V CDR1 and CDR2: SNHLY, FYNNEI. The V and J ends lost 6 bases and 10 bases respectively, with 16 bases between them. Variable domain in full (rest from reference TRBV2 and TRBJ2-1): EPEVTQTPSHQVTQMGQEVILRCVPISNHLYFYWYRQILGQKVEFLVSFYNNEISEKSEIFDDQFSVERPDGSNFTLKIRSTKLEDSAMYFCASSAGVGIEQFFGPGTRLTVL.

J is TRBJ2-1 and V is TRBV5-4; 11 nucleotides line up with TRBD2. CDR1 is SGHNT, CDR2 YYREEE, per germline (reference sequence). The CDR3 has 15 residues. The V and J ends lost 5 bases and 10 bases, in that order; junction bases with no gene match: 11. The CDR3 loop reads CASRLAGGPGGEQFF. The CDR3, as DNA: TGTGCCAGCAGATTAGCGGGAGGGCCTGGGGGGGAGCAGTTCTTC.

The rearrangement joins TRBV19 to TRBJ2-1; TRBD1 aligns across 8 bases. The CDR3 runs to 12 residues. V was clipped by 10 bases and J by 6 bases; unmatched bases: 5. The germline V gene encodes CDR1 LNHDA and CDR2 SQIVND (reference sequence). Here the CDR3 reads CATGDRLNEQFF. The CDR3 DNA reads TGTGCCACCGGGGACAGGCTCAATGAGCAGTTCTTC.

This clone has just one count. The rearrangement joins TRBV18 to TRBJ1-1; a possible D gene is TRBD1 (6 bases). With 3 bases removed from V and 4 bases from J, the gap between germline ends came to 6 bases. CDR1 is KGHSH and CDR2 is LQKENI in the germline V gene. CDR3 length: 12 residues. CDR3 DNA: TGTGCCAGCTCACCGGGGGCCACTGAAGCTTTCTTT. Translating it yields CASSPGATEAFF.

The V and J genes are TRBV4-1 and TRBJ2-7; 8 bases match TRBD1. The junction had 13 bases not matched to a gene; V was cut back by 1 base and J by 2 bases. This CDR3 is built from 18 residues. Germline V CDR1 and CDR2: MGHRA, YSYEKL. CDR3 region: CASSQVLPVTGATYEQYF. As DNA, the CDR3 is TGCGCCAGCAGCCAAGTGCTTCCCGTGACAGGGGCAACCTACGAGCAGTACTTC.

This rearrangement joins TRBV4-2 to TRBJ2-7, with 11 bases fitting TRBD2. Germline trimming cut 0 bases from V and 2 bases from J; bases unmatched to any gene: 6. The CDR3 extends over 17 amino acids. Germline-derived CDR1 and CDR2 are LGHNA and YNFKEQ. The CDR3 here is CASSQEQGLAATYEQYF. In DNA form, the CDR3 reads TGTGCCAGCAGCCAAGAGCAGGGACTAGCGGCAACCTACGAGCAGTACTTC.

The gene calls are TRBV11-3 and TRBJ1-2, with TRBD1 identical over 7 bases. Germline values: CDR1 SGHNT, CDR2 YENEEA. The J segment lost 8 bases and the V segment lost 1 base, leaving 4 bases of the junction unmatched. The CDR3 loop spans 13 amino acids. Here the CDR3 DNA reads TGTGCCAGCAGCTTAGGTGCAGGGGGAGGCTACACCTTC. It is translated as CASSLGAGGGYTF.

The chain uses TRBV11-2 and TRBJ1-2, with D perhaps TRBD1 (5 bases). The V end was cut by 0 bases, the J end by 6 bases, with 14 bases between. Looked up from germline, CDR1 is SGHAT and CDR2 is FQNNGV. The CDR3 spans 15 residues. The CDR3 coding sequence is TGTGCCAGCAGCTTAGATCCCGGGACCGGTCATGGCTACACCTTC. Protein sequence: CASSLDPGTGHGYTF.

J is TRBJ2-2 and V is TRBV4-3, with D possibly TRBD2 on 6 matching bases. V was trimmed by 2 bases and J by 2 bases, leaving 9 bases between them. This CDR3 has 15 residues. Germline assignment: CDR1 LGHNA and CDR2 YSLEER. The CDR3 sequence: CASSQLAPNTGELFF. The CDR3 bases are TGCGCCAGCAGCCAACTAGCGCCCAACACCGGGGAGCTGTTTTTT.

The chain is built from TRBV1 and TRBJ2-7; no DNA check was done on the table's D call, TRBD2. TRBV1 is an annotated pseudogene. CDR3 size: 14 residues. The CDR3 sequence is CTSSQDIIRDEQYF. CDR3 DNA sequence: TGCACCAGCAGCCAAGACATAATTCGCGACGAGCAGTACTTC.

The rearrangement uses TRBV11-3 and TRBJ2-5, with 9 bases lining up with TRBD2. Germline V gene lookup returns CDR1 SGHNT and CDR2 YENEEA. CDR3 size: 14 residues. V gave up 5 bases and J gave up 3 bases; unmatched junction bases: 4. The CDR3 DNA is TGTGCCAGCAGCATTAGCGGGAGTGAAGAGACCCAGTACTTC. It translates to CASSISGSEETQYF.

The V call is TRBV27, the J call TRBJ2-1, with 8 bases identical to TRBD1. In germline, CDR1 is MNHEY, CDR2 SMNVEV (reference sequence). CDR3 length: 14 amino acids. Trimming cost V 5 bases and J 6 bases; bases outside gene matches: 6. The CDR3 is CASSLGQGGNEQFF. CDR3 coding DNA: TGTGCCAGCAGTCTAGGACAGGGAGGCAATGAGCAGTTCTTC.

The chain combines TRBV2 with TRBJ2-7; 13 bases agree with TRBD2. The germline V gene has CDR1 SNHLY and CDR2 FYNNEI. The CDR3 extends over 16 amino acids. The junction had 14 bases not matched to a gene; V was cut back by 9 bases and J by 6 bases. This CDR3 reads CASMGTSGTGGVEQYF. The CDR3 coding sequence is TGTGCCAGTATGGGGACTAGCGGGACCGGGGGAGTCGAGCAGTACTTC.

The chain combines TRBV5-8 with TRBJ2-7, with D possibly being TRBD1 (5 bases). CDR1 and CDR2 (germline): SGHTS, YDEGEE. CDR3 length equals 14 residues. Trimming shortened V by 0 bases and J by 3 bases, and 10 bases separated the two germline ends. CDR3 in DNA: TGTGCCAGCAGCTTGGGGGCAGGGATCTACGAGCAGTACTTC. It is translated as CASSLGAGIYEQYF.

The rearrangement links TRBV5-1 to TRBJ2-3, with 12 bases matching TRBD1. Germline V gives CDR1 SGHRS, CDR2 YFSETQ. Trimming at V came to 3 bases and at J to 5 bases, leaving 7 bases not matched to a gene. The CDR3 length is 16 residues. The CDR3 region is CASSSGTGGNLDTQYF. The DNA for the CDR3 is TGCGCCAGCAGCTCGGGGACAGGGGGCAACTTAGATACGCAGTATTTT.

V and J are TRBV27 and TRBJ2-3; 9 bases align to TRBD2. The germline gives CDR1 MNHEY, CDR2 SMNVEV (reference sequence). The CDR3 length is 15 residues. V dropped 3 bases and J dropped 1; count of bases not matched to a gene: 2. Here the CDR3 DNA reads TGTGCCAGCAGTTTTAGCGGGGGACGCACAGATACGCAGTATTTT. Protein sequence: CASSFSGGRTDTQYF.

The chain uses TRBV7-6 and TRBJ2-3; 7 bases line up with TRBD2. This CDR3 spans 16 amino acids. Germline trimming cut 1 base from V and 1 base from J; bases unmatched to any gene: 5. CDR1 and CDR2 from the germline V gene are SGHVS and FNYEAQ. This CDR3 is CASSLGDYQGTDTQYF. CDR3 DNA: TGTGCCAGCAGCTTAGGGGACTACCAGGGCACAGATACGCAGTATTTT.

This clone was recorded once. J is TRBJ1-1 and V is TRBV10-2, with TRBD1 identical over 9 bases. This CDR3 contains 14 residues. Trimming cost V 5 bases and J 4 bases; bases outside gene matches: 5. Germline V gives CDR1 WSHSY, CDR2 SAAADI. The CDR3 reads CASSWTGAVTEAFF. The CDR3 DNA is TGCGCCAGCAGTTGGACAGGGGCGGTCACTGAAGCTTTCTTT.

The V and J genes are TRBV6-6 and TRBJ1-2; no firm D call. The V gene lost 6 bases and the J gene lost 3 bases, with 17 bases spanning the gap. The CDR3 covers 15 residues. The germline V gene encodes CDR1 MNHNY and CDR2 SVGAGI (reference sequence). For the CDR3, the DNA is TGTGCCAGCAGCCCCTCTAAAAAGGCCCACTATGGCTACACCTTC. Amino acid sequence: CASSPSKKAHYGYTF.

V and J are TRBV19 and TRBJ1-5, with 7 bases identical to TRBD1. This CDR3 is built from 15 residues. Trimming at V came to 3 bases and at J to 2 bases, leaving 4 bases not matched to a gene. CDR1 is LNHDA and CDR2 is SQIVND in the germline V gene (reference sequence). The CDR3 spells CASSMGGTGNQPQHF. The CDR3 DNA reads TGTGCCAGTAGTATGGGAGGGACAGGCAATCAGCCCCAGCATTTT.

The CDR3 loop is CASSVEWPSGANVLTF. For the CDR3, the DNA is TGTGCCAGCAGCGTAGAGTGGCCCTCTGGGGCCAACGTCCTGACTTTC. V and J are TRBV9 and TRBJ2-6; no firm D call. V lost 0 bases and J 0 bases, leaving 7 bases between the germline ends. The CDR3 sequence is 16 residues long. Germline CDR1 and CDR2: SGDLS and YYNGEE.

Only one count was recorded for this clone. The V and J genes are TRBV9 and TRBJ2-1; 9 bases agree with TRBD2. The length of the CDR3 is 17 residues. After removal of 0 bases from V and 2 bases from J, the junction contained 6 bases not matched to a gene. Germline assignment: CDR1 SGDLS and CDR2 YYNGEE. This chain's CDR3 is CASSVEALAGPYNEQFF. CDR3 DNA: TGTGCCAGCAGCGTAGAAGCCCTAGCGGGACCCTACAATGAGCAGTTCTTC.